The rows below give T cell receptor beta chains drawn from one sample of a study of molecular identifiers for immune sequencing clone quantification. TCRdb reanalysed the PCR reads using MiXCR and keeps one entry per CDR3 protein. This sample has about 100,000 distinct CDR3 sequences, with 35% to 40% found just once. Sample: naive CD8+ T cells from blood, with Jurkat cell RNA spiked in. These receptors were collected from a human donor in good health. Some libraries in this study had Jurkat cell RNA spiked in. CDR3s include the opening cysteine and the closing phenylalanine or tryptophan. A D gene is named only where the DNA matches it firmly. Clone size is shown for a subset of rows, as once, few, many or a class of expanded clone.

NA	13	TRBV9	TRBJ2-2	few	TGTGCCAGCAGTCCAGGGAGCACCGGGGAGCTGTTTTTT	CASSPGSTGELFF
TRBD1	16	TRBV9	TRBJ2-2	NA	TGTGCCAGCAGCCCATGGACAGGGGGGGGCACCGGGGAGCTGTTTTTT	CASSPWTGGGTGELFF
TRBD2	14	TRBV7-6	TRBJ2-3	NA	TGTGCCAGCAGCCGGGGACTAGCGGGAGTCTTCCAGTATTTT	CASSRGLAGVFQYF
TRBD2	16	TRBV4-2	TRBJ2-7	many	TGTGCCAGCAGCCAAGATAGCGGGAGGGCCGGGTACGAGCAGTACTTC	CASSQDSGRAGYEQYF
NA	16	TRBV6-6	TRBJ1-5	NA	TGTGCCAGCAGTTACTCGAACCCCCAAGGTGGTCAGCCCCAGCATTTT	CASSYSNPQGGQPQHF
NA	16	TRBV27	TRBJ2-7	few	TGTGCCAGCAGTTTAAGTCTTGGGGGCCGCCTGGACGAGCAGTACTTC	CASSLSLGGRLDEQYF
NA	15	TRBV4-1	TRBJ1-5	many	TGCGCCAGCAGCCAAGAGGCGCGAAGCAATCAGCCCCAGCATTTT	CASSQEARSNQPQHF
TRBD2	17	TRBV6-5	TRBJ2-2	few	TGTGCCAGCACCGGGACTAGCGGGCTAGCGAACACCGGGGAGCTGTTTTTT	CASTGTSGLANTGELFF
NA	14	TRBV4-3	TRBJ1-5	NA	TGCGCCAGCAGCCAAGACAGCGGGTGGCAGCCCCAGCATTTT	CASSQDSGWQPQHF
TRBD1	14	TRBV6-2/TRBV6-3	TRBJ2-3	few	TGTGCCAGCAGCCAAGACAGGGCCCGGGATACGCAGTATTTT	CASSQDRARDTQYF
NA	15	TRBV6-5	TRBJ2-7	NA	TGTGCCAGCAGTTATGGCGGACTAAGCTCCTACGAGCTGTACTTC	CASSYGGLSSYELYF
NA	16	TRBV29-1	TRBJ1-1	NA	TGCATCGTTGAAGGTGTTGCGCCTGTGTTTGACACTGAAGCTTTCTTT	CIVEGVAPVFDTEAFF
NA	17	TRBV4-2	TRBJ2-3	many	TGTGCCAGCAGCCATTCTCGACTAGGCAGAGTCACAGATACGCAGTATTTT	CASSHSRLGRVTDTQYF
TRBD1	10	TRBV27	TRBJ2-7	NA	TGTGTGGACAGGGGGCCCGAGCAGTACTTC	CVDRGPEQYF
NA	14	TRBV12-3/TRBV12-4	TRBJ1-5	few	TGTGCCAGCAGTTTAGAAGATAGCAATCAGCCCCAGCATTTT	CASSLEDSNQPQHF
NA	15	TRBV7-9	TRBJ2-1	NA	TGTGCCAGCAGCTGGGACTGGAGCTCCTACAATGAGCAGTTCTTC	CASSWDWSSYNEQFF
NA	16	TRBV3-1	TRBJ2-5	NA	TGTGCCAGCAGCCTCTTACGCGCGGGAAGGATGGAGGCCCAGTACTTC	CASSLLRAGRMEAQYF
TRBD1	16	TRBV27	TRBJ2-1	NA	TGTGCCAGCAGTTACTTCCCGGGACAGGGCTACAATGAGCAGTTCTTC	CASSYFPGQGYNEQFF
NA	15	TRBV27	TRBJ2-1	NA	TGTGCCAGCAGAATACTACCGAGCTCCTACAATGAGCAGTTCTTC	CASRILPSSYNEQFF
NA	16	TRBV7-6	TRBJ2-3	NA	TGTGCCAGCAGCTTAGTAGCTCTAGCAAGAGGAGATACGCAGTATTTT	CASSLVALARGDTQYF
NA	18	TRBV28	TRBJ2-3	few	TGTGCCAGCAGTGGTTCGGACATACCACTTCAAGGCGCAGATACGCAGTATTTT	CASSGSDIPLQGADTQYF
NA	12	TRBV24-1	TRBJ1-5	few	TGTGCCACCAGTGAAGGGTTTCAGCCCCAGCATTTT	CATSEGFQPQHF
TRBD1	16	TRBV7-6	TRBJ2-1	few	TGTGCCAGCAGCTCAAACTCAGGGGGCGCTTACAATGAGCAGTTCTTC	CASSSNSGGAYNEQFF
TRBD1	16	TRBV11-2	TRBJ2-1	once	TGTGCCAGCAGCTTAGAGGGACAGGGGGCTTGGGATGAGCAGTTCTTC	CASSLEGQGAWDEQFF
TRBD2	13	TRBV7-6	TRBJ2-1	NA	TGTGCCAGCAGCTCCGGGACTAGTCCTGTGCAGTCCTTC	CASSSGTSPVQSF
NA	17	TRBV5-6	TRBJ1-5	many	TGTGCCAGCAGCTTGACGGGACTCACCGCTAGCAATCAGCCCCAGCATTTT	CASSLTGLTASNQPQHF
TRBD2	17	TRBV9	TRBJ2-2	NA	TGTGCCACCGGGACTAGCGGGAGTTACGCGAACACCGGGGAGCTGTTTTTT	CATGTSGSYANTGELFF
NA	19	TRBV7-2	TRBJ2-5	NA	TGTGCCAGCAGCTTACTGGGGACGGACGGGCCCCTTCGTCGAGAGACCCAGTACTTC	CASSLLGTDGPLRRETQYF
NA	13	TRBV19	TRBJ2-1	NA	TGTGCCAGTACCCCGGGTGGGGTCAATGAGCAGTTCTTC	CASTPGGVNEQFF
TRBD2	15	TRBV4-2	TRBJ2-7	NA	TGTGCCAGCAGCCAAGGGACTAGCAGATACAAAGAGCAGTACTTC	CASSQGTSRYKEQYF
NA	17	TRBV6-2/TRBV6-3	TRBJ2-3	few	TGTGCCAGCAGTCTCGGGACTCTCAACCCTAGCACAGATACGCAGTATTTT	CASSLGTLNPSTDTQYF
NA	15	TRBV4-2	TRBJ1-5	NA	TGTGCCAGCAGCCAAGAGGGCAGTAGCAATCAGCCCCAGCATTTT	CASSQEGSSNQPQHF
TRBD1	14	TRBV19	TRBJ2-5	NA	TGTGCCAGTAGTATAGTCAGGGGGACGGAGACCCAGTACTTC	CASSIVRGTETQYF
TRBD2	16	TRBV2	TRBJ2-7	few	TGTGCCAGCACCCGGGGACTAGCGGGAACCCCCTACGAGCAGTACTTC	CASTRGLAGTPYEQYF
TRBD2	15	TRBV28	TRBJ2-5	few	TGTGCCAGCAGTCTCCGGACTAGCGGCCAAGAGACCCAGTACTTC	CASSLRTSGQETQYF
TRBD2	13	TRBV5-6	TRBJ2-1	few	TGTGCCAGCAGCTTGTGGACTAGCAATGAGCAGTTCTTC	CASSLWTSNEQFF